These 30 T cell receptor beta chains were sequenced from one sample in a study of Graves' ophthalmopathy and Graves' hyperthyroidism. Amplified material comprised TCR beta CDR3 regions derived from RNA transcripts. RT-PCR in the first round used HTBI primers; a second-round multiplex PCR followed. TCRdb fed the multiplex PCR reads into MiXCR, producing one record per CDR3 protein. Of some 410,000 distinct CDR3 sequences listed, about 21% are singletons. The sample taken for sequencing was peripheral blood. These receptor sequences come from a woman under 30 with stable Graves' hyperthyroidism.

This clonotype was observed at least ten times. A much larger clone lies a single base off, so this may be a read error. Here the CDR3 reads CAASDSHPRGSYGYTF. In DNA, the CDR3 is TGTGCCGCCAGTGATTCACACCCTAGGGGAAGCTATGGCTACACCTTC. The chain couples TRBV24-1 to TRBJ1-2; D is perhaps TRBD1 (5 bases). CDR1 is KGHDR and CDR2 is SFDVKD in the germline V gene. The CDR3 spans 16 residues.

This clonotype came up many times. The chain is built from TRBV29-1 and TRBJ1-1, with D tentatively TRBD1 (5 bases). The CDR3 is 12 residues long. Trimming left V 4 bases short and J 7 bases short, with 13 bases between. Germline CDR1 and CDR2: SQVTM and ANQGSEA. DNA for the CDR3: TGCAGCGTTGCAGAGAGAACAGGTGAAGCTTTCTTT. It codes for CSVAERTGEAFF.

This clonotype came up many times. The chain links TRBV3-1 to TRBJ1-1; tentative D call: TRBD1 (6 bases). CDR1 is LGHDT, CDR2 YNNKEL, per germline (reference sequence). The CDR3 is made up of 14 amino acids. Trimming stripped 4 bases from V and 5 bases from J, with 14 bases between. As DNA, the CDR3 is TGTGCCAGCAGCCCAGGGACACTATGGACTGAAGCTTTCTTT. This gives the protein CASSPGTLWTEAFF.

This clonotype was detected many times. The chain employs TRBV12-3 or TRBV12-4 and TRBJ1-1; D ambiguous. The CDR3 spans 14 residues. V lost 1 base and J lost 5, with 11 bases in between. The CDR3 region is CASSLVAGGTEAFF. CDR3 sequence (DNA): TGTGCCAGCAGTTTAGTTGCGGGTGGAACTGAAGCTTTCTTT.

This clonotype was seen at least ten times. The chain carries TRBV13 and TRBJ2-7; D unresolved. The CDR3 has 12 residues. Per the germline V gene, CDR1 is PRHDT and CDR2 is FYEKMQ (reference sequence). V lost 2 bases and J 7 bases, leaving 9 bases between the germline ends. The CDR3 region is CASSLIGAEQYF. Written as DNA, the CDR3 is TGTGCCAGCAGCTTAATAGGAGCGGAGCAGTACTTC.

At least ten counts were recorded for this clonotype. The chain links TRBV18 to TRBJ2-7; unclear D gene. Germline assignment: CDR1 KGHSH and CDR2 LQKENI. The CDR3 runs to 14 residues. Deletions cut 1 base from V and 0 bases from J, with 7 bases between. CDR3 residues: CASSPLTDSYEQYF. The CDR3 DNA is TGTGCCAGCTCACCACTAACAGACTCCTACGAGCAGTACTTC.

This clonotype was seen ten or more times. The chain links TRBV6-5 to TRBJ1-1, with D possibly TRBD1 on 5 matching bases. Germline CDR1 reads MNHEY; CDR2 reads SVGAGI. Trimming removed 2 bases at V and 0 bases at J, with 10 bases between. The CDR3 totals 15 residues. In DNA, the CDR3 is TGTGCCAGCAGTTACGGACGGACATTGAACACTGAAGCTTTCTTT. Translation: CASSYGRTLNTEAFF.

This clonotype occurred many times. The rearrangement uses TRBV11-2 and TRBJ1-1; no definite D call. Germline values: CDR1 SGHAT, CDR2 FQNNGV. This CDR3 is built from 14 residues. Trimming took off 1 base at V and 4 bases at J, with 10 bases between the two ends. The CDR3 sequence is CASSLAGDLTEAFF. As DNA, the CDR3 is TGTGCCAGCAGCTTAGCCGGGGATCTCACTGAAGCTTTCTTT.

This clonotype was recorded many times. This sequence joins TRBV5-5 and TRBJ1-2; no clear D. Per germline, CDR1 SGHKS and CDR2 YYEKEE (reference sequence). The CDR3 runs to 13 residues. Trimming left V 1 base short and J 8 bases short, with 12 bases between. The CDR3 sequence: CASSLLMREGYTF. CDR3 nucleotide sequence: TGTGCCAGCAGCTTGCTGATGAGGGAGGGCTACACCTTC.

This clonotype was counted ten times or more. The chain joins TRBV25-1 to TRBJ1-1; D is undetermined. The CDR3 covers 12 residues. The ends were cut back, 8 bases at V and 0 bases at J, with 7 bases in the middle. CDR1 and CDR2 from the germline V gene are MGHDK and SYGVNS. The CDR3 spells CASLSMNTEAFF. CDR3 bases: TGTGCCAGCCTTTCAATGAACACTGAAGCTTTCTTT.

This clonotype has ten or more counts. The chain employs TRBV6-2 or TRBV6-3 and TRBJ1-2; 7 nucleotides align to TRBD1. Germline loops: CDR1 MNHEY, CDR2 SVGEGT. The CDR3 is made up of 18 amino acids. V lost 2 bases and J lost 6; bases outside the gene matches: 18. The CDR3, as DNA: TGTGCCAGCAGTTACGGGCATCGACAGGGCACCAACCGGAATGGCTACACCTTC. Its translation is CASSYGHRQGTNRNGYTF.

The chain combines TRBV18 with TRBJ1-2; the D gene is possibly TRBD1 (5 bases). The germline gives CDR1 KGHSH, CDR2 LQKENI. The length of the CDR3 is 15 residues. The V and J ends lost 2 bases and 0 bases respectively, with 10 bases between them. CDR3 sequence reads: CASSPSRGSNYGYTF. CDR3 sequence (DNA): TGTGCCAGCTCACCAAGCCGGGGCTCTAACTATGGCTACACCTTC.

This clonotype was counted at least ten times. The rearrangement links TRBV12-3 or TRBV12-4 to TRBJ2-3; D gene unclear. The length of the CDR3 is 13 residues. V was pared by 6 bases and J by 6 bases, with 13 bases between. CDR3 sequence (DNA): TGTGCCAGCAGGGAGATCTGGACGGATACGCAGTATTTT. Encoded protein: CASREIWTDTQYF.

This clonotype was detected a few times. The rearrangement links TRBV19 to TRBJ2-7, with TRBD2 matching over 9 bases. The germline V gene has CDR1 LNHDA and CDR2 SQIVND (reference sequence). With V trimmed by 6 bases and J by 3 bases, 6 bases remained unmatched. This CDR3 contains 14 residues. Here the CDR3 reads CASSVSGSVYEQYF. The CDR3 DNA reads TGTGCCAGTAGCGTTAGCGGGAGCGTCTACGAGCAGTACTTC. Using reference TRBV19 and TRBJ2-7 for the parts outside the CDR3, the full variable domain is DGGITQSPKYLFRKEGQNVTLSCEQNLNHDAMYWYRQDPGQGLRLIYYSQIVNDFQKGDIAEGYSVSREKKESFPLTVTSAQKNPTAFYLCASSVSGSVYEQYFGPGTRLTVT.

There are many counts of this clonotype. Germline is not matched at one junction end, which may reflect a read error. The chain links TRBV15 to TRBJ1-2; D is possibly TRBD1 (5 bases). Germline CDR1 reads LNHNV; CDR2 reads YYDKDF (reference sequence). This CDR3 has 13 residues. The CDR3 bases are TGCGCCACCAGCAGCGGGGGAGTCTATGGCTACACCTTC. Protein sequence: CATSSGGVYGYTF.

In this sample, this clonotype turned up many times. The chain has TRBV28 and TRBJ1-5, with 8 bases fitting TRBD1. This CDR3 comprises 15 residues. Trimming cost V 7 bases and J 4 bases; bases outside gene matches: 9. CDR1 and CDR2 from the germline V gene are MDHEN and SYDVKM. CDR3 nucleotide sequence: TGTGCCAGCAAAAAGGGACAGGCATGGAATCAGCCCCAGCATTTT. Translation gives CASKKGQAWNQPQHF. The complete variable domain, with remaining parts taken from reference TRBV28 and TRBJ1-5, reads DVKVTQSSRYLVKRTGEKVFLECVQDMDHENMFWYRQDPGLGLRLIYFSYDVKMKEKGDIPEGYSVSREKKERFSLILESASTNQTSMYLCASKKGQAWNQPQHFGDGTRLSIL.

CDR3 sequence: CASSAAGGRGLTYNSPLHF. The CDR3 region has the DNA TGTGCCAGTAGTGCCGCGGGGGGAAGGGGTTTGACCTATAATTCACCCCTCCACTTT. The chain employs TRBV12-3 or TRBV12-4 and TRBJ1-6, with D possibly being TRBD1 (5 bases). The CDR3 length is 19 residues. The V and J ends lost 9 bases and 2 bases respectively, with 26 bases between them.

Ten or more counts support this clonotype. The rearrangement links TRBV6-2 or TRBV6-3 to TRBJ2-2; the D gene is possibly TRBD2 (6 bases). The CDR3 spans 14 residues. Germline CDR1 and CDR2: MNHEY and SVGEGT. V gave up 2 bases and J gave up 7 bases, with 11 bases separating them. CDR3 region: CASSYAPEGGELFF. CDR3 coding DNA: TGTGCCAGCAGTTACGCTCCGGAGGGCGGGGAGCTGTTTTTT.

This clonotype showed up many times. The CDR3 bases are TGTGCCAGCAGCTATGACACCGATTCACCCCTCCACTTT. Protein product: CASSYDTDSPLHF. The chain has TRBV6-1 and TRBJ1-6; no clear D. The CDR3 consists of 13 residues. The germline V and J ends were trimmed by 6 bases and 8 bases, with 11 bases remaining between them. Germline CDR1 reads MNHNS; CDR2 reads SASEGT.

CDR3 DNA: TGTGCCTGGAAGGGGGGTTGGATGGGCGAGCAGTACTTC. Amino acids: CAWKGGWMGEQYF. The gene calls are TRBV30 and TRBJ2-7, with D possibly called TRBD1 or TRBD2 (6 bases each). CDR1 is GTSNPN and CDR2 is SVGIG in the germline V gene (reference sequence). The V end lost 4 bases, the J end lost 6 bases, and 16 bases lay between the germline ends. CDR3 length equals 13 residues. The full variable domain, its missing parts supplied by reference TRBV30 and TRBJ2-7, is SQTIHQWPATLVQPVGSPLSLECTVEGTSNPNLYWYRQAAGRGLQLLFYSVGIGQISSEVPQNLSASRPQDRQFILSSKKLLLSDSGFYLCAWKGGWMGEQYFGPGTRLTVT.

This clonotype appeared many times. The chain carries TRBV4-2 and TRBJ1-2; D is unclear. This CDR3 is 15 amino acids long. Germline CDR1 and CDR2: LGHNA and YNFKEQ. Trimming stripped 4 bases from V and 4 bases from J, with 16 bases between. The CDR3 sequence: CASSPGLVSLYGYTF. Here the CDR3 DNA reads TGTGCCAGCAGCCCCGGACTCGTTAGCCTCTATGGCTACACCTTC.

At least ten counts were recorded for this clonotype. V and J are TRBV12-3 or TRBV12-4 and TRBJ1-2; 8 bases line up with TRBD1. V dropped 7 bases and J dropped 4; count of bases not matched to a gene: 8. This CDR3 comprises 14 residues. The CDR3 spells CASTWTGRSYGYTF. DNA of the CDR3: TGTGCCAGCACCTGGACAGGGAGAAGCTATGGCTACACCTTC.

At least ten counts were recorded for this clonotype. This sequence joins TRBV30 and TRBJ2-2; weak D call: TRBD1 (5 bases). The CDR3 runs 13 residues. V shed 1 base and J shed 4 bases, with 7 bases lying between them. From germline, CDR1 is GTSNPN and CDR2 SVGIG (reference sequence). Here the CDR3 reads CAWSDRTTGELFF. The CDR3 bases are TGTGCCTGGAGTGACAGGACCACCGGGGAGCTGTTTTTT.

This clonotype appeared many times. The chain couples TRBV29-1 to TRBJ1-2, with 8 bases lining up with TRBD1. Germline CDR1 and CDR2: SQVTM and ANQGSEA. V dropped 0 bases and J dropped 8; count of bases not matched to a gene: 8. The CDR3 spans 14 residues. CDR3 in amino acids: CSVEDRRGLRGYTF. For the CDR3, the DNA is TGCAGCGTTGAAGATCGCAGGGGGCTTAGGGGCTACACCTTC.

The sample holds many counts of this clonotype. V is TRBV29-1 and J is TRBJ1-2; weak D call: TRBD1 (6 bases). The CDR3 runs to 12 residues. V was pared by 6 bases and J by 4 bases, with 12 bases between. Per germline, CDR1 SQVTM and CDR2 ANQGSEA. The CDR3 DNA is TGCAGCGTGGGGGGGCAGGGCTATGGCTACACCTTC. It specifies CSVGGQGYGYTF.

This clonotype was seen repeatedly, ten times or more. The rearrangement joins TRBV12-5 to TRBJ2-5; 13 bases are shared with TRBD2. Germline CDR1 is LGHNT and CDR2 is FRNRAP. V lost 2 bases and J lost 5; bases outside the gene matches: 5. The CDR3 runs 16 residues. CDR3 nucleotides: TGTGCTAGTGGTTTGCGGACTAGCGGGAGCTGGGAGACCCAGTACTTC. Its protein is CASGLRTSGSWETQYF.

This clonotype was seen at least ten times. The genes are TRBV29-1 and TRBJ2-5; D not certain. Germline values: CDR1 SQVTM, CDR2 ANQGSEA. The CDR3 spans 11 residues. V was trimmed by 5 bases and J by 3 bases, leaving 7 bases between them. The CDR3 DNA reads TGCAGCGTTATCAGAGAAGAGACCCAGTACTTC. Translation: CSVIREETQYF.

This clonotype was observed a handful of times. The chain carries TRBV5-1 and TRBJ2-7; D unclear. Trimming removed 6 bases at V and 6 bases at J, with 10 bases between. The CDR3 length is 11 residues. Per the germline V gene, CDR1 is SGHRS and CDR2 is YFSETQ. CDR3 protein: CASNITREQYF. The CDR3 DNA reads as TGCGCCAGCAATATAACTCGCGAGCAGTACTTC.

A word on this clonotype: A read error may account for a junction end that differs from germline. Here the CDR3 DNA reads TGCGGTGCTAGGCGGGACTACGAGCAGTACTTC. Its translation is CGARRDYEQYF. The V and J genes are TRBV20-1 and TRBJ2-7, with D possibly matching TRBD2 (6 bases). CDR1 and CDR2 (germline): DFQATT, SNEGSKA (reference sequence). The CDR3 spans 11 residues.

This clonotype was observed at least ten times. The gene calls are TRBV10-3 and TRBJ1-1; 8 nucleotides match TRBD1. CDR3 length: 14 residues. V gave up 6 bases and J gave up 5 bases; unmatched junction bases: 8. Per the germline V gene, CDR1 is ENHRY and CDR2 is SYGVKD. The CDR3 here is CAIRTGERSTEAFF. The CDR3 nucleotides are TGTGCCATCAGGACAGGGGAACGAAGTACTGAAGCTTTCTTT.